This T cell receptor beta chain was documented in a study of cytomegalovirus exposure and HLA in healthy donors. The V gene's germline CDR1 is SGDLS and CDR2 YYNGEE. Trimming shortened V by 0 bases and J by 4 bases, and 8 bases separated the two germline ends. The CDR3 runs to 14 residues. PCR primers comprised 60 Vbeta and 13 Jbeta primers. The data were produced by immunoSEQ multiplex PCR, yet TCRdb's version contains in-frame clones alone and is incomplete. Among more than 95,000 clones listed, roughly three quarters were seen once. The receptor comes from a young woman in good health and CMV-seronegative. The rearrangement joins TRBV9 to TRBJ2-1, with D possibly TRBD2 on 5 matching bases. Source material: PBMCs. The CDR3 DNA sequence: TGTGCCAGCAGCGTAGAACTAGGTTACAATGAGCAGTTCTTC. Translating it yields CASSVELGYNEQFF.